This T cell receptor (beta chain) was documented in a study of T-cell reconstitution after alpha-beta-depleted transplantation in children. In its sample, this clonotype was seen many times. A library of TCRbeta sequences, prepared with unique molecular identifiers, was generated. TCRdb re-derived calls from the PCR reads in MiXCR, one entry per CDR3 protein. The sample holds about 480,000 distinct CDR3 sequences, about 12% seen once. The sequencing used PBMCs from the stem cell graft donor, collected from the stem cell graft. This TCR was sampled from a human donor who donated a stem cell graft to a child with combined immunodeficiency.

The CDR3 region is CASSPRDRDYEQYF. DNA for the CDR3: TGTGCCAGCAGCCCCCGGGACAGAGACTACGAGCAGTACTTC. The chain employs TRBV11-1 and TRBJ2-7; TRBD1 matches 7 bases. Germline-derived CDR1 and CDR2 are SGHAT and FQDESV (reference sequence). Trimming at V came to 5 bases and at J to 3 bases, leaving 7 bases not matched to a gene. The CDR3 is made up of 14 amino acids.